The 20 T cell receptor beta chains in this list originate from one sample, sequenced in a study of cytomegalovirus exposure and HLA in healthy donors. Amplification used 60 Vbeta primers and 13 Jbeta primers. The repertoire was sequenced with immunoSEQ multiplex PCR; TCRdb's copy has only in-frame clones and lacks some. The sample consists of roughly 190,000 clones, roughly 78% of them appearing once. Material: PBMCs. The receptor source for this set is a girl aged 10-17 years in good health and CMV-seropositive.

The J gene is TRBJ2-3, the V gene TRBV5-4, with a tentative D call TRBD1 (6 bases). V was shortened by 0 bases and J by 3 bases, with 17 bases between the two germline ends. Germline values: CDR1 SGHNT, CDR2 YYREEE (reference sequence). The CDR3 is made up of 17 amino acids. CDR3 DNA sequence: TGTGCCAGCAGCTTGGCAGGCAGGGGTAAGGGGACAGATACGCAGTATTTT. It encodes CASSLAGRGKGTDTQYF.

In this sample, this clone turned up a few times. The rearrangement uses TRBV4-3 and TRBJ2-1; D possibly corresponds to TRBD1 (6 bases). Trimming shortened V by 0 bases and J by 6 bases, and 15 bases separated the two germline ends. CDR1 is LGHNA and CDR2 is YSLEER in the germline V gene. There are 16 residues in the CDR3. The CDR3 is CASSQEGSGVVNEQFF. The CDR3 region has the DNA TGCGCCAGCAGCCAAGAGGGGTCAGGGGTGGTCAATGAGCAGTTCTTC.

The V and J genes are TRBV27 and TRBJ2-7, with TRBD1 matching 10 bases. The germline V gene encodes CDR1 MNHEY and CDR2 SMNVEV (reference sequence). There are 14 residues in the CDR3. The J segment lost 4 bases and the V segment lost 8 bases, leaving 8 bases of the junction unmatched. CDR3 nucleotides: TGTGCCAGCTCCCCCGGGACAGGGGATTACGAGCAGTACTTC. Encoded protein: CASSPGTGDYEQYF.

CDR3 sequence: CASRPGLAGGYEQYF. The CDR3 bases are TGTGCCAGCAGACCCGGACTAGCGGGGGGCTACGAGCAGTACTTC. The V and J genes are TRBV6-5 and TRBJ2-7; 14 nucleotides align to TRBD2. In germline, CDR1 is MNHEY, CDR2 SVGAGI. V lost 6 bases, J lost 3 bases, and 4 bases stayed unmatched. The CDR3 is 15 residues long.

The chain is built from TRBV10-3 and TRBJ1-2; D perhaps matches TRBD1 (5 bases). Germline V gene lookup returns CDR1 ENHRY and CDR2 SYGVKD. Trimming removed 3 bases at V and 2 bases at J, with 16 bases between. The CDR3 has 16 amino acids. The CDR3 protein is CAISDGGAQLNYGYTF. DNA of the CDR3: TGTGCCATCAGTGATGGCGGGGCCCAATTGAACTATGGCTACACCTTC.

V and J are TRBV7-2 and TRBJ1-6; 10 nucleotides match TRBD1. V dropped 7 bases and J dropped 6; count of bases not matched to a gene: 3. The CDR3 contains 14 residues. The V gene's germline CDR1 is SGHTA and CDR2 FQGNSA. The CDR3 coding sequence is TGTGCCAGCAACGGACAGGGGGTTAATTCACCCCTCCACTTT. Its protein is CASNGQGVNSPLHF.

V gene TRBV6-4 combines with J gene TRBJ2-5; perhaps TRBD2 as D (6 bases). The V gene lost 0 bases and the J gene lost 5 bases, with 19 bases spanning the gap. Germline V lookup: CDR1 MRHNA, CDR2 SNTAGT. There are 17 residues in the CDR3. This chain's CDR3 is CASSDSTRDSTRETQYF. DNA for the CDR3: TGTGCCAGCAGTGACTCGACGCGGGATAGTACACGGGAGACCCAGTACTTC.

The chain uses TRBV7-9 and TRBJ2-1; 9 bases map to TRBD1. The CDR3 loop spans 14 amino acids. After removal of 4 bases from V and 6 bases from J, the junction contained 4 bases not matched to a gene. The V gene's germline CDR1 is SEHNR and CDR2 FQNEAQ (reference sequence). The CDR3 DNA is TGTGCCAGCAGCTCCGGGACAGGGTTCAATGAGCAGTTCTTC. This translates into CASSSGTGFNEQFF.

This clone has only a few counts. As DNA, the CDR3 is TGTGCCAGCACCAGCATGGGGGGAGGCGCAGATACGCAGTATTTT. It yields the protein CASTSMGGGADTQYF. This chain links TRBV6-1 with TRBJ2-3, with D possibly matching TRBD2 (6 bases). V was shortened by 7 bases and J by 4 bases, with 18 bases between the two germline ends. CDR3 size: 15 residues. Germline CDR1 and CDR2: MNHNS and SASEGT.

The rearrangement uses TRBV6-6 and TRBJ1-1, with TRBD1 identical over 10 bases. The CDR3 length is 16 residues. Per the germline V gene, CDR1 is MNHNY and CDR2 is SVGAGI (reference sequence). V shed 6 bases and J 3 bases; nucleotides not matched to a gene: 10. The CDR3 sequence is CASRRTGGGSDTEAFF. The DNA for the CDR3 is TGTGCCAGCAGAAGGACAGGGGGAGGATCGGACACTGAAGCTTTCTTT.

This chain uses TRBV5-4 with TRBJ2-2; D gene ambiguous. The V gene lost 4 bases and the J gene lost 11 bases, with 15 bases spanning the gap. The germline V gene encodes CDR1 SGHNT and CDR2 YYREEE (reference sequence). The CDR3 has 13 residues. The CDR3, as DNA: TGTGCCAGCAGCAACGGAACTATCTCCGAGCTGTTTTTT. Encoded protein: CASSNGTISELFF. The full variable domain, in which reference TRBV5-4 and TRBJ2-2 provide the parts outside the CDR3, is ETGVTQSPTHLIKTRGQQVTLRCSSQSGHNTVSWYQQALGQGPQFIFQYYREEENGRGNFPPRFSGLQFPNYSSELNVNALELDDSALYLCASSNGTISELFFGEGSRLTVL.

The chain employs TRBV28 and TRBJ1-2; the D is unclear. Germline loops: CDR1 MDHEN, CDR2 SYDVKM. V was clipped by 3 bases and J by 2 bases, with 19 bases between them. This CDR3 is 17 amino acids long. CDR3: CASSFERGLVFNYGYTF. The CDR3 nucleotides are TGTGCCAGCAGTTTCGAGCGGGGATTAGTGTTCAACTATGGCTACACCTTC.

This chain joins TRBV10-1 and TRBJ1-6; tentative D call: TRBD1 (6 bases). Germline V gene sequence: CDR1 WNHNN, CDR2 SYGVQD (reference sequence). V lost 8 bases and J 7 bases, leaving 9 bases between the germline ends. The CDR3 spans 12 residues. The CDR3 nucleotides are TGCGCCAGCGGTACAGGGAATTCACCCCTCCACTTT. Encoded protein: CASGTGNSPLHF.

Worth noting for this clone: The same CDR3 also results from other DNA sequences found in this sample. The chain recombines TRBV19 with TRBJ2-5, with TRBD2 as a possible D gene (6 bases). Germline CDR1 reads LNHDA; CDR2 reads SQIVND (reference sequence). CDR3 length: 12 amino acids. The V end lost 6 bases, the J end lost 5 bases, and 10 bases lay between the germline ends. CDR3 in DNA: TGTGCCAGTAGCCCCGGAGGGGAGACCCAGTACTTC. Its protein is CASSPGGETQYF.

The chain recombines TRBV5-1 with TRBJ1-1; 9 bases are a match to TRBD1. This CDR3 has 16 amino acids. Germline V gene sequence: CDR1 SGHRS, CDR2 YFSETQ. J was trimmed by 5 bases and V by 4 bases; bases with no gene match: 12. CDR3 coding DNA: TGCGCCAGCAGCAAGGGACAGGGTAGTCCCACGACTGAAGCTTTCTTT. It specifies CASSKGQGSPTTEAFF.

The chain carries TRBV5-8 and TRBJ1-2; tentative D call: TRBD1 (6 bases). V lost 5 bases and J 3 bases, leaving 11 bases between the germline ends. CDR3 length: 13 amino acids. CDR1 and CDR2 from the germline V gene are SGHTS and YDEGEE. This CDR3 is CASRSDRYYGYTF. For the CDR3, the DNA is TGTGCCAGCAGATCCGACAGGTACTATGGCTACACCTTC.

The chain employs TRBV4-2 and TRBJ2-3; 10 bases are shared with TRBD2. With 4 bases clipped from V and 4 bases from J, the junction kept 5 bases outside the gene matches. Germline loops: CDR1 LGHNA, CDR2 YNFKEQ. The CDR3 has 15 residues. The chain's CDR3 is CASSREAGGPDTQYF. CDR3 nucleotide sequence: TGTGCCAGCAGCCGGGAAGCGGGGGGGCCAGATACGCAGTATTTT.

This clone was seen only a few times. The chain combines TRBV5-4 with TRBJ2-1, with 8 bases identical to TRBD2. There are 15 residues in the CDR3. V trimming: 2 bases; J trimming: 5 bases; junction bases outside the gene matches: 6. The germline V gene has CDR1 SGHNT and CDR2 YYREEE (reference sequence). DNA of the CDR3: TGTGCCAGCAGCTTTTGGAGCGGGGGCCACAATGAGCAGTTCTTC. This gives the protein CASSFWSGGHNEQFF.

V is TRBV5-1 and J is TRBJ2-5, with a tentative D call TRBD1 (6 bases). CDR1 is SGHRS, CDR2 YFSETQ, per germline. The CDR3 sequence is 14 residues long. Trimming left V 7 bases short and J 5 bases short, with 18 bases between. CDR3 coding DNA: TGCGCCAGCCGATCTGGACAGTCAGTGGAGACCCAGTACTTC. It is translated as CASRSGQSVETQYF.

The chain carries TRBV7-9 and TRBJ2-2; TRBD1 matches at 7 bases. CDR1 and CDR2 from the germline V gene are SEHNR and FQNEAQ (reference sequence). V gave up 0 bases and J gave up 6 bases; unmatched junction bases: 4. The CDR3 has 15 residues. CDR3 DNA sequence: TGTGCCAGCAGCTTAGCGTGGACAGGCTCCGGGGAGCTGTTTTTT. Its translation is CASSLAWTGSGELFF.